This T cell receptor beta chain was documented in a study of tumor and adjacent non-tumor tissue in lung cancer (dated by TCRdb to the late 2010s). Turning to the overall study: The cohort included around eleven adenocarcinoma, a couple of squamous cell carcinoma and 1 small cell lung cancer patients. The approximately 15 enrolled patients, of whom around 10 were men and 5 were women, were aged roughly 31 to 80 years and were diagnosed with TNM stage I to III disease. A total of 95 million to 150 million productive TCRbeta reads were generated by sequencing, corresponding to an average of about 4.17 million reads per sample. Bulk TCRbeta repertoires were compared between lung tumor tissue and matched distant non-tumor lung tissue obtained from over 13 lung cancer patients. TCRbeta CDR3 sequencing was performed on around 30 paired specimens, with one tumor sample and one normal lung sample collected per patient. Summary of the overall study and its limitations: TCR diversity was significantly higher in younger patients, and higher tumor TCR diversity was associated with shorter overall and disease-free survival. Tumor tissue showed significantly higher TCR diversity (inverse Simpson) than normal lung tissue, at around 450 vs 150 (P = 0.0075, Mann-Whitney U test). Because peripheral blood was not sequenced, blood TCRbeta repertoires in the lung cancer patients of the study were not examined. The methods do not name the sequencing platform or mention unique molecular identifiers. In normal lung, the top 100 clones accounted for a significantly larger cumulative share of the repertoire than in tumor tissue. Only 15 or so patients were included in the cohort, and the need for larger samples and more detailed clinical data was noted by the authors.

V is reduced by 2 bases and J by 9 bases, leaving a spacing of 19 bases between them. The CDR3 numbers 15 residues from cysteine through phenylalanine. The CDR3 DNA has 45 bases and is translated from base 1. The germline V gene sets CDR1 to SQVTM and CDR2 to ANQGSEA. Note on this clonotype: The antigen it binds to is not known. Base qualities were left out, and no much larger clone turns up one base away.

RNA was isolated from bulk unsorted tissue, and RNA quality was assessed with a NanoDrop ND-1000 and an Agilent 2100. Donors were newly diagnosed lung cancer patients admitted for thoracic surgery in China between August and November 2014, without prior chemotherapy. Anyone who had undergone radiotherapy or chemotherapy before, or who had another cancer at the same time, was left out of the study. Surgical tissue pieces of about 1-2.2 cm3 were preserved in RNAlater solution and stored at -80 °C until use. To prepare the library, multiplex PCR was applied. Sequencing relied on an Illumina HiSeq 2500. TCRbeta libraries were built by three rounds of nested PCR using primers (Table S4), following protocols modified from ARM-PCR. Before sequencing, PCR products in the 200-500 bp range were cut out of the gel and cleaned up using the QIAquick gel extraction kit. Under the source paper's analysis protocol: Trimmomatic was used to clean the reads, FLASH was used to merge the reads into complete CDR3 sequences, and MiTCR was used to assign the reads to V(D)J germline segments. Clonal diversity was calculated as the inverse Simpson's index using VDJtools. A read counted as productive if the sequence was in-frame and lacked a premature stop codon. Using fastp at Q25 and MiXCR, TCRdb reprocessed the public reads and kept productive beta chains. Entries are consolidated by CDR3 protein sequence, retaining the most common genes and DNA. TCRdb, rather than the study authors, made the V and J calls. This sample comprises around 74,000 distinct CDR3 sequences, roughly 70% of them detected only once. Over 9.5% of the sample is taken by the ten largest.

The receptor chain draws on TRBV29-1 and TRBJ2-2; the D gene assignment is perhaps TRBD1 or TRBD2, with each matching 6 bases. This receptor was identified in a woman in her 70s with non-small cell lung cancer. The sample consisted of lung tumor tissue. The nucleotides read TGCAGCGTTGAAAGGGGGACTTCTAGAGCCCGGGAGCTGTTTTTT. Its protein reads: CSVERGTSRARELFF.